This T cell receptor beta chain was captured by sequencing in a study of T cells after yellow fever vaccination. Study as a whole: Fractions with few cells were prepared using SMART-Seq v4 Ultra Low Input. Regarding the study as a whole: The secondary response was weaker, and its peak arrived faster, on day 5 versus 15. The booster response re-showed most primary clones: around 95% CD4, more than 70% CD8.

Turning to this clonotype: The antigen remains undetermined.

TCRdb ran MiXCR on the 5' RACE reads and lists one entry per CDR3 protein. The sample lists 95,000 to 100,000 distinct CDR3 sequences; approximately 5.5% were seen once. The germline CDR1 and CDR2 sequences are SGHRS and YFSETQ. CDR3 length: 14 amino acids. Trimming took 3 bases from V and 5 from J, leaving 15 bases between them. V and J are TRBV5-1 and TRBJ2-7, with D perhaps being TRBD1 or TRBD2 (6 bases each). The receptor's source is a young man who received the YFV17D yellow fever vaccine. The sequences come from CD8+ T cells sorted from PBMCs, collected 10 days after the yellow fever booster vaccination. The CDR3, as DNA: TGCGCCAGCAGCTGGGGTAGGGGGGCGGACGAGCAGTACTTC. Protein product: CASSWGRGADEQYF.